The clone carrying this T cell receptor beta chain occurred a few times. This record comes from a study of blood T cells in healthy people across ages. Study in general: Capture via template switching afforded approximately one barcoded beta molecule per two T cells.

Next came a second PCR, run for 7 to 11 cycles, which used a sample-barcoded 5' primer along with a J-beta primer mix. TCRdb re-analysed the 5' RACE reads in MiXCR, keeping a single row per CDR3 protein. Found here are about 780,000 distinct CDR3 sequences, more than 35% of them singletons; the top ten hold about a sixth. Isolation yielded PBMCs, at least 7 million per sample, in every case. This receptor was obtained from a man of 80 years or more in good health. Material for sequencing was blood.

CDR3 nucleotides: TGTGCCAGCAGCGTACACTGGAGCTCCTACGAGCAGTACTTC. Its protein is CASSVHWSSYEQYF. J is TRBJ2-7 and V is TRBV7-2; no firm D call. The V end was cut by 5 bases, the J end by 0 bases, with 11 bases between. CDR3 size: 14 residues. Germline assignment: CDR1 SGHTA and CDR2 FQGNSA. The variable domain in full, completed from reference TRBV7-2 and TRBJ2-7, reads GAGVSQSPSNKVTEKGKDVELRCDPISGHTALYWYRQSLGQGLEFLIYFQGNSAPDKSGLPSDRFSAERTGGSVSTLTIQRTQQEDSAVYLCASSVHWSSYEQYFGPGTRLTVT.